This record concerns one TCR beta chain sequence. These data originate in a study of blood T cell repertoires in COVID-19. Study overall: Material from acute and convalescent COVID-19 was sourced from the United States, Italy and Spain. T cells, B-cell-depleted T cells, or PBMCs supplied cDNA or gDNA.

CDR3 length equals 14 residues. With 0 bases removed from V and 4 bases from J, the gap between germline ends came to 8 bases. Germline assignment: CDR1 SGHNT and CDR2 YYREEE (reference sequence). Enrolled through a virtual design, the participants were between roughly 18 and 90 years of age and came from 24 US areas. Per the original data handling: Nucleated cell counts were estimated from reference gene primer amplification. The assay was immunoSEQ multiplex PCR, and TCRdb's table has in-frame clones only and misses some. D and trimming come from the DNA, and the V and J calls and clone size come from that table. This sample has about 250,000 clones, with approximately 90% found just once.

The specimen was PBMCs or T cells enriched from blood (not recorded which). The clonotype comes from a man aged 18 to 29 who had recovered from COVID-19. This chain uses TRBV5-4 with TRBJ2-1, with a weak D call TRBD2 (5 bases). For the CDR3, the DNA is TGTGCCAGCAGCTTGGGGGGAGCATACAATGAGCAGTTCTTC. Protein product: CASSLGGAYNEQFF.